The rows below give T cell receptor beta chains drawn from one sample of a study of cytomegalovirus exposure and HLA in healthy donors. This table comes from immunoSEQ multiplex PCR, and its TCRdb copy is limited to in-frame clones, with some not included. This table holds 150,000 or so clones, nearly 80% found once. Sample: PBMCs. The receptor source for this set is a man aged 50-59 years in good health and CMV-seropositive. The CDR3 runs from the conserved cysteine through the conserved F or W. The D gene is left open where the match is weak. Only part of the rows carry a size: once, few, many, or a class if the clone is expanded.

D: TRBD1; J: TRBJ1-2; size: few; V: TRBV5-6; CDR3: CASSTGGIIYGYTF; DNA: TGTGCCAGCAGTACAGGGGGCATTATCTATGGCTACACCTTC
D: TRBD2; J: TRBJ2-5; size: NA; V: TRBV7-9; CDR3: CASSLASGTSGGETQYF; DNA: TGTGCCAGCAGCTTAGCTAGCGGGACTAGCGGCGGAGAGACCCAGTACTTC
D: NA; J: TRBJ1-4; size: NA; V: TRBV6-5; CDR3: CASSPRGHGEKLFF; DNA: TGTGCCAGCAGTCCACGCGGACATGGCGAAAAACTGTTTTTT
D: TRBD2; J: TRBJ2-2; size: NA; V: TRBV27; CDR3: CASSSSGGTGELFF; DNA: TGTGCCAGCAGTTCTAGCGGGGGGACCGGGGAGCTGTTTTTT
D: NA; J: TRBJ2-3; size: NA; V: TRBV7-9; CDR3: CASSLLGMSDTQYF; DNA: TGTGCCAGCAGCTTGTTGGGCATGTCAGATACGCAGTATTTT
D: NA; J: TRBJ1-1; size: NA; V: TRBV29-1; CDR3: CSVGGRVGTEAFF; DNA: TGCAGCGTTGGCGGCAGGGTGGGCACTGAAGCTTTCTTT
D: NA; J: TRBJ2-7; size: NA; V: TRBV2; CDR3: CASSAREFTYEQYF; DNA: TGTGCCAGCAGTGCCCGGGAGTTTACCTACGAGCAGTACTTC
D: TRBD1; J: TRBJ1-5; size: NA; V: TRBV5-1; CDR3: CASSSVPGQGTYSNQPQHF; DNA: TGCGCCAGCAGCTCCGTCCCGGGACAGGGGACCTATAGCAATCAGCCCCAGCATTTT
D: TRBD1; J: TRBJ1-1; size: few; V: TRBV29-1; CDR3: CSVPGTAKNTEAFF; DNA: TGCAGCGTACCTGGGACAGCCAAGAACACTGAAGCTTTCTTT
D: TRBD1; J: TRBJ1-5; size: NA; V: TRBV28; CDR3: CASSNTGGNQPQHF; DNA: TGTGCCAGCAGTAATACAGGGGGCAATCAGCCCCAGCATTTT
D: TRBD1; J: TRBJ1-5; size: few; V: TRBV7-8; CDR3: CASSTTGDRGRRQPQHF; DNA: TGTGCCAGCAGCACTACGGGGGACAGGGGAAGAAGGCAGCCCCAGCATTTT
D: NA; J: TRBJ2-5; size: NA; V: TRBV19; CDR3: CASSRQGGVETQYF; DNA: TGTGCCAGTAGTCGGCAGGGGGGTGTAGAGACCCAGTACTTC
D: NA; J: TRBJ1-1; size: NA; V: TRBV28; CDR3: CASSFPWNTEAFF; DNA: TGTGCCAGCAGTTTTCCCTGGAACACTGAAGCTTTCTTT
D: TRBD1; J: TRBJ1-1; size: NA; V: TRBV28; CDR3: CASSPPTGITAFF; DNA: TGTGCCAGCAGCCCACCGACAGGGATCACGGCTTTCTTT
D: TRBD1; J: TRBJ1-4; size: NA; V: TRBV19; CDR3: CASSFSGQVNEKLFF; DNA: TGTGCCAGTAGTTTCTCGGGACAGGTTAATGAAAAACTGTTTTTT
D: NA; J: TRBJ1-2; size: NA; V: TRBV5-6; CDR3: CASSFGTPGLALGYTF; DNA: TGTGCCAGCAGCTTTGGGACTCCGGGACTGGCGTTGGGCTACACCTTC
D: TRBD2; J: TRBJ2-5; size: NA; V: TRBV10-2; CDR3: CASSSNLGLAGGGRETQYF; DNA: TGCGCCAGCAGTTCAAACCTAGGACTAGCGGGGGGAGGCCGGGAGACCCAGTACTTC
D: TRBD1; J: TRBJ1-6; size: NA; V: TRBV2; CDR3: CASSQNRGLNSPLHF; DNA: TGTGCCAGCAGTCAGAACAGGGGGCTTAATTCACCCCTCCACTTT
D: NA; J: TRBJ2-3; size: NA; V: TRBV5-4; CDR3: CASSLSGGRTDTQYF; DNA: TGTGCCAGCAGCTTGTCGGGGGGCCGCACAGATACGCAGTATTTT
D: NA; J: TRBJ2-7; size: NA; V: TRBV6-1; CDR3: CASSEGAEQYF; DNA: TGTGCCAGCAGTGAGGGGGCCGAGCAGTACTTC
D: TRBD2; J: TRBJ2-3; size: once; V: TRBV5-6; CDR3: CASSVRGGRTDTQYF; DNA: TGTGCCAGCAGTGTGCGCGGGGGGCGCACAGATACGCAGTATTTT
D: NA; J: TRBJ1-4; size: NA; V: TRBV6-1; CDR3: CASSERELIATNEKLFF; DNA: TGTGCCAGCAGTGAACGGGAACTTATTGCAACTAATGAAAAACTGTTTTTT
D: TRBD1; J: TRBJ2-1; size: once; V: TRBV19; CDR3: CASSMWTGIMDEQFF; DNA: TGTGCCAGTAGTATGTGGACAGGGATAATGGATGAGCAGTTCTTC
D: NA; J: TRBJ1-5; size: NA; V: TRBV2; CDR3: CASSPQGFYQPQHF; DNA: TGTGCCAGCAGCCCCCAGGGATTTTACCAGCCCCAGCATTTT
D: NA; J: TRBJ2-1; size: NA; V: TRBV5-1; CDR3: CASSFNGGTGNEQFF; DNA: TGCGCCAGCAGCTTCAACGGGGGAACCGGTAATGAGCAGTTCTTC
D: TRBD1; J: TRBJ2-7; size: NA; V: TRBV7-3; CDR3: CASSQGTGKAGEQYF; DNA: TGTGCCAGCAGCCAAGGGACAGGGAAGGCTGGCGAGCAGTACTTC
D: TRBD1; J: TRBJ2-2; size: NA; V: TRBV6-5; CDR3: CASRGTGTTGELFF; DNA: TGTGCCAGCAGGGGGACAGGGACCACCGGGGAGCTGTTTTTT
D: TRBD2; J: TRBJ2-3; size: NA; V: TRBV9; CDR3: CASSPGLAGGRDTQYF; DNA: TGTGCCAGCAGCCCAGGACTAGCGGGAGGGCGGGATACGCAGTATTTT
D: TRBD1; J: TRBJ2-1; size: NA; V: TRBV30; CDR3: CAWSVHGQGLKYNEQFF; DNA: TGTGCCTGGAGTGTACACGGACAGGGCCTAAAATACAATGAGCAGTTCTTC
D: TRBD2; J: TRBJ2-3; size: NA; V: TRBV7-2; CDR3: CASSLERASGPTDTQYF; DNA: TGTGCCAGCAGCTTAGAACGGGCTAGCGGGCCCACAGATACGCAGTATTTT
D: TRBD1; J: TRBJ2-5; size: NA; V: TRBV28; CDR3: CASSSTRDRQETQYF; DNA: TGTGCCAGCAGTTCGACCCGGGACAGACAAGAGACCCAGTACTTC
D: NA; J: TRBJ1-6; size: few; V: TRBV2; CDR3: CASSLSENYNSPLHF; DNA: TGTGCCAGCAGCCTTTCTGAGAATTATAATTCACCCCTCCACTTT
D: TRBD1; J: TRBJ1-5; size: NA; V: TRBV28; CDR3: CASSLQGRQPQHF; DNA: TGTGCCAGCAGCTTACAGGGGCGTCAGCCCCAGCATTTT
D: TRBD1; J: TRBJ2-2; size: NA; V: TRBV5-1; CDR3: CASSVQTGFTGELFF; DNA: TGCGCCAGCAGCGTACAGACAGGGTTCACCGGGGAGCTGTTTTTT
D: TRBD1; J: TRBJ2-1; size: few; V: TRBV19; CDR3: CASSIRDRASAYNEQFF; DNA: TGTGCCAGTAGTATACGGGACAGGGCATCGGCGTACAATGAGCAGTTCTTC
D: TRBD2; J: TRBJ2-5; size: NA; V: TRBV7-2; CDR3: CASSLAGGLAGRETQYF; DNA: TGTGCCAGCAGCTTAGCGGGGGGGCTAGCGGGGAGGGAGACCCAGTACTTC
D: TRBD1; J: TRBJ2-3; size: NA; V: TRBV27; CDR3: CASSSPTGKRTDTQYF; DNA: TGTGCCAGCAGTTCTCCGACAGGGAAAAGGACAGATACGCAGTATTTT
D: NA; J: TRBJ1-3; size: NA; V: TRBV15; CDR3: CATSREFHSGNTIYF; DNA: TGTGCCACCAGCAGAGAGTTCCACTCTGGAAACACCATATATTTT
D: NA; J: TRBJ2-5; size: NA; V: TRBV9; CDR3: CASSVEGRVAQYF; DNA: TGTGCCAGCAGCGTTGAAGGCCGGGTAGCCCAGTACTTC
D: TRBD1; J: TRBJ1-6; size: NA; V: TRBV6-5; CDR3: CASSIGQGSWSPLHF; DNA: TGTGCCAGCAGTATCGGACAGGGAAGTTGGTCACCCCTCCACTTT
D: NA; J: TRBJ1-4; size: NA; V: TRBV6-5; CDR3: CASSYSSGGEEKLFF; DNA: TGTGCCAGCAGTTATTCCTCGGGGGGGGAGGAAAAACTGTTTTTT
D: TRBD1; J: TRBJ1-5; size: NA; V: TRBV28; CDR3: CASSHDWTGGVGLLNQPQHF; DNA: TGTGCCAGCAGTCACGATTGGACAGGGGGGGTCGGCCTACTCAATCAGCCCCAGCATTTT
D: TRBD1; J: TRBJ2-3; size: NA; V: TRBV5-5; CDR3: CASSRDRGWTDTQYF; DNA: TGTGCCAGCAGCCGGGACAGGGGATGGACAGATACGCAGTATTTT
D: TRBD1; J: TRBJ2-5; size: NA; V: TRBV28; CDR3: CASSLWGQGEETQYF; DNA: TGTGCCAGCAGTTTATGGGGACAGGGGGAAGAGACCCAGTACTTC
D: TRBD1; J: TRBJ1-5; size: NA; V: TRBV4-2; CDR3: CASSQEGTGINQPQHF; DNA: TGTGCCAGCAGCCAAGAAGGGACAGGGATCAATCAGCCCCAGCATTTT
D: NA; J: TRBJ1-5; size: once; V: TRBV28; CDR3: CASSLQGETYSNQPQHF; DNA: TGTGCCAGCAGCCTACAGGGTGAGACTTATAGCAATCAGCCCCAGCATTTT